The clone carrying this T cell receptor (beta chain) was detected many times. Its cognate antigen is unknown. A library of TCRbeta sequences, prepared with unique molecular identifiers, was generated. TCRdb re-derived calls from the PCR reads in MiXCR, one entry per CDR3 protein. The table shows 200,000 to 250,000 distinct CDR3 sequences, with about 8.2% occurring only once. CDR3 size: 13 residues. Germline V gene data show CDR1 as SGHRS and CDR2 as YFSETQ. The ends lost 5 bases at V and 16 bases at J; junction bases unmatched: 14. This sample stems from a study of T-cell reconstitution after alpha-beta-depleted transplantation in children. Study results and caveats: After transplant, high TCRbeta diversity at day 60 in some patients arose from surviving recipient T cells and thymic progenitors.

This clonotype originated in a male patient aged 2 to 10 who had a stem cell transplant for acute myeloid leukemia, so the T cells may come from the graft donor. The chain recombines TRBV5-1 with TRBJ2-1; TRBD1 aligns across 8 bases. The input for sequencing was PBMCs, mostly from graft donor cells, taken 360 days after TCRalphabeta/CD19-depleted stem cell transplant. The CDR3 DNA sequence: TGCGCCAGCAGACCGGGACAGGAATTTACTCTTTTCTTC. Protein sequence: CASRPGQEFTLFF.